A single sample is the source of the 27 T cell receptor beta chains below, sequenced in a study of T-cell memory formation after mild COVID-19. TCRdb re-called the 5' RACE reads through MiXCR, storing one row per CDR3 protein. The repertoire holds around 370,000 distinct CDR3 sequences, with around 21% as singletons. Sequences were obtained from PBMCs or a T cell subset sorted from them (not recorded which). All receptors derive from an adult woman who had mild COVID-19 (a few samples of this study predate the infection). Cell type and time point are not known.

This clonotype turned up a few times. CDR3 sequence: CASSLVPEAFF. The CDR3 coding sequence is TGTGCCAGCAGCTTAGTACCTGAAGCTTTCTTT. This rearrangement joins TRBV7-9 to TRBJ1-1; no clear D. The germline V gene has CDR1 SEHNR and CDR2 FQNEAQ (reference sequence). Trimming cost V 1 base and J 6 bases, with 3 bases left between them. This CDR3 contains 11 residues.

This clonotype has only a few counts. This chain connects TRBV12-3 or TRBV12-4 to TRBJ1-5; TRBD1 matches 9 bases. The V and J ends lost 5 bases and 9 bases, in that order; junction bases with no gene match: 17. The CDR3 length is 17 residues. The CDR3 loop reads CASSGTRDRVNQGPQHF. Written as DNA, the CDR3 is TGTGCCAGCAGTGGAACCCGGGACAGGGTAAATCAGGGGCCCCAGCATTTT.

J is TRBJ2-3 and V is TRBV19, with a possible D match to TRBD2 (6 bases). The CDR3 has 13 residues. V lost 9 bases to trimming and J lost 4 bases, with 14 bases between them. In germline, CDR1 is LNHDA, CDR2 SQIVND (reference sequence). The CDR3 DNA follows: TGTGCCAGCGACCCTGGAGGGGCAGATACGCAGTATTTT. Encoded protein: CASDPGGADTQYF.

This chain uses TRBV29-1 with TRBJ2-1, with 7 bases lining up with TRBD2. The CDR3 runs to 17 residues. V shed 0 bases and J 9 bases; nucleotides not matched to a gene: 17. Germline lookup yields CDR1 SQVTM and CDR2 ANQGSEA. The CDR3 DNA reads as TGCAGCGTTGAAGAAGGGGAGGGATGGTTCTTGGGGAGTGAGCAGTTCTTC. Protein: CSVEEGEGWFLGSEQFF.

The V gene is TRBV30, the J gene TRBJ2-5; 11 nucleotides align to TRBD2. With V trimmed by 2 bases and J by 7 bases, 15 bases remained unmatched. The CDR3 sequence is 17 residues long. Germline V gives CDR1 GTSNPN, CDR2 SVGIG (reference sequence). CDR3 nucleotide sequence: TGTGCCTGGAGTCTGCTAGCGGGAGGCCTTCATGGGGCGACCCAGTACTTC. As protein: CAWSLLAGGLHGATQYF.

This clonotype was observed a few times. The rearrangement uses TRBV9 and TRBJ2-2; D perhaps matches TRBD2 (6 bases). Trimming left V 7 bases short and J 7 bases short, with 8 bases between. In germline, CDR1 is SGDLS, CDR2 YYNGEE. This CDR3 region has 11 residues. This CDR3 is CASDGGGELFF. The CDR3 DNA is TGTGCCAGCGACGGGGGCGGGGAGCTGTTTTTT.

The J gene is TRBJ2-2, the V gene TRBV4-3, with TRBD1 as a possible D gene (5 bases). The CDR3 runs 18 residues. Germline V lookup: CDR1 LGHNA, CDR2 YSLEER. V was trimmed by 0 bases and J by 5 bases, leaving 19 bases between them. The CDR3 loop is CASSQDNWGSLSTGELFF. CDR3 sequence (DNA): TGCGCCAGCAGCCAAGATAACTGGGGCAGTTTATCAACCGGGGAGCTGTTTTTT.

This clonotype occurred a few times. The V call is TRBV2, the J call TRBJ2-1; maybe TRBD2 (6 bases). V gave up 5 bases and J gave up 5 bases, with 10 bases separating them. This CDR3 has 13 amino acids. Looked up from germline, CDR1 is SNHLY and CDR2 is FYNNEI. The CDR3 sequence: CASSTGRNNEQFF. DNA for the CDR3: TGTGCCAGCAGTACCGGGAGAAACAATGAGCAGTTCTTC.

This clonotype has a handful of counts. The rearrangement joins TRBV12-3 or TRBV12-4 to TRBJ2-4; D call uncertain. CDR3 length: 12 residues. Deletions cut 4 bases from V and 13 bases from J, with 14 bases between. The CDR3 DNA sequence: TGTGCCAGCAGTTCCGCGACGGTGGGCCAGTACTTC. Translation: CASSSATVGQYF.

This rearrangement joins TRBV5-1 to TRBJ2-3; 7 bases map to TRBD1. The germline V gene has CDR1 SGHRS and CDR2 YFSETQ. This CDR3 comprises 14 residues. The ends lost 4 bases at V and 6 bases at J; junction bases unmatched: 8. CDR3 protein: CASSRQGPADTQYF. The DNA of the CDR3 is TGCGCCAGCAGCCGACAGGGCCCGGCGGATACGCAGTATTTT. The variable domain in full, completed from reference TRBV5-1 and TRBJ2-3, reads KAGVTQTPRYLIKTRGQQVTLSCSPISGHRSVSWYQQTPGQGLQFLFEYFSETQRNKGNFPGRFSGRQFSNSRSEMNVSTLELGDSALYLCASSRQGPADTQYFGPGTRLTVL.

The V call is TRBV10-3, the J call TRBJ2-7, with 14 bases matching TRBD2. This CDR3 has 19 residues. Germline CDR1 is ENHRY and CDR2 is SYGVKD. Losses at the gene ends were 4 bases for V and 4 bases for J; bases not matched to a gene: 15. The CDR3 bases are TGTGCCATCAGTGCGTCAGGGCAGGGACTAGCGGGAGTGAGGTACGAGCAGTACTTC. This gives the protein CAISASGQGLAGVRYEQYF.

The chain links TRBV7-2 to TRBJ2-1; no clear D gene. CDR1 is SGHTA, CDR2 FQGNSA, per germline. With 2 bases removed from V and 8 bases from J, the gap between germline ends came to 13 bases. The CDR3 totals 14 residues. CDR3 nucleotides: TGTGCCAGCAGCTTAAGGCGGATCCGGGATGAGCAGTTCTTC. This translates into CASSLRRIRDEQFF.

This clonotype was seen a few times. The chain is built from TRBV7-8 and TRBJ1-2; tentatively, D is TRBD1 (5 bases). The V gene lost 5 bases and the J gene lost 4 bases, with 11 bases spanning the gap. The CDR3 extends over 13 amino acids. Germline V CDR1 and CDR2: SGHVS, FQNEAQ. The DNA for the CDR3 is TGTGCCAGCAGCCCGACAGTACCCTATGGCTACACCTTC. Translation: CASSPTVPYGYTF.

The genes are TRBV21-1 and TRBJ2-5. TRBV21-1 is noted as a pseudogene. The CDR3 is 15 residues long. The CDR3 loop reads CASSKGQGVRETQYF. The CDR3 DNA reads TGTGCCAGCAGCAAAGGGCAGGGGGTACGAGAGACCCAGTACTTC.

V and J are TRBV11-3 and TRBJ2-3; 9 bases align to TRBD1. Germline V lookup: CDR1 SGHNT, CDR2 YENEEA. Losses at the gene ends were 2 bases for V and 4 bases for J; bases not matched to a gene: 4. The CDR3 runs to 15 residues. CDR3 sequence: CASSLPGQGADTQYF. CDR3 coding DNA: TGTGCCAGCAGCTTACCGGGACAGGGTGCAGATACGCAGTATTTT.

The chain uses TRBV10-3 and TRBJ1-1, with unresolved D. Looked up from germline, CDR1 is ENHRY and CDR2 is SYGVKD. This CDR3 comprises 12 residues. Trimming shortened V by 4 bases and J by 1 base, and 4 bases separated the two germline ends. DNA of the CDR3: TGTGCCATCAGTGTAGGGAACACTGAAGCTTTCTTT. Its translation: CAISVGNTEAFF.

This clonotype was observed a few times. The CDR3 loop is CASSHSGGRKANEQFF. The DNA for the CDR3 is TGTGCCAGCAGCCACTCGGGGGGGCGTAAGGCCAATGAGCAGTTCTTC. V is TRBV12-3 or TRBV12-4 and J is TRBJ2-1, with 8 bases fitting TRBD2. V lost 6 bases, J lost 6 bases, and 13 bases stayed unmatched. The CDR3 runs to 16 residues.

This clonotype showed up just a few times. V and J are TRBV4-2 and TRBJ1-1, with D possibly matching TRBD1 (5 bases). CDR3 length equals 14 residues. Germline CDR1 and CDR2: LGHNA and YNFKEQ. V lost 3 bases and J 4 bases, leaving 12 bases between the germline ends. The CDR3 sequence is CASSQDGHSTEAFF. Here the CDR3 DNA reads TGTGCCAGCAGCCAGGACGGACACTCCACTGAAGCTTTCTTT.

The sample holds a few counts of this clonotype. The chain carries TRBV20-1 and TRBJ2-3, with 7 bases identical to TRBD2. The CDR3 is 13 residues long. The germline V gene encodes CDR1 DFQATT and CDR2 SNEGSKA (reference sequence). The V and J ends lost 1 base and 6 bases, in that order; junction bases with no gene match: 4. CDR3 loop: CSARAGGLDTQYF. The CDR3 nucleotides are TGCAGTGCTAGAGCGGGAGGATTGGATACGCAGTATTTT.

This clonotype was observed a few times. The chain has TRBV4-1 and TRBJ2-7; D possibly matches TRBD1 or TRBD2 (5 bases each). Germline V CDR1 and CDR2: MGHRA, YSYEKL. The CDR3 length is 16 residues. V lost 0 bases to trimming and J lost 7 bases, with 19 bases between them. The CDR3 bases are TGCGCCAGCAGCCAAGATAGGGGAGACGGGGTCGGAGAGCAGTACTTC. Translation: CASSQDRGDGVGEQYF.

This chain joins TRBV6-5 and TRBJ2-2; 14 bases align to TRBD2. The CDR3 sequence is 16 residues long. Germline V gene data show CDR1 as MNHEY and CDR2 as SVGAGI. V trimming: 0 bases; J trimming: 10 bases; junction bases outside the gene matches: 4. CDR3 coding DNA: TGTGCCAGCAGTTACTCGGGACTAGCGGGAGAGGAGGAGCTGTTTTTT. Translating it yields CASSYSGLAGEEELFF.

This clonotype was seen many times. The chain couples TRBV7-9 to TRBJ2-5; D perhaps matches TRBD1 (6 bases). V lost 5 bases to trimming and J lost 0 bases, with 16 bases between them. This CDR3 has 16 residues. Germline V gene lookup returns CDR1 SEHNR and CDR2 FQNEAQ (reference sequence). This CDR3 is CASSPGQHSNQETQYF. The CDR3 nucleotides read TGTGCCAGCAGCCCCGGACAGCACTCGAACCAAGAGACCCAGTACTTC.

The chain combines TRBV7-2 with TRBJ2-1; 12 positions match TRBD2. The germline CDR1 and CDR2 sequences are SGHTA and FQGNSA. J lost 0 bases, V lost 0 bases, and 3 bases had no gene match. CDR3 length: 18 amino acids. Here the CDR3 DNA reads TGTGCCAGCAGCTTAGCTTCTAGCGGGGGGGCCTCCTACAATGAGCAGTTCTTC. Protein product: CASSLASSGGASYNEQFF.

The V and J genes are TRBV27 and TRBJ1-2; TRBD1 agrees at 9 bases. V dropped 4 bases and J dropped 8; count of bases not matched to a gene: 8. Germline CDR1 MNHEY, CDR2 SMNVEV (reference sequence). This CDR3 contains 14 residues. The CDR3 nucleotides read TGTGCCAGCAGTTCGGGACAGGGTTTTTACGGCTACACCTTC. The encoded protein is CASSSGQGFYGYTF.

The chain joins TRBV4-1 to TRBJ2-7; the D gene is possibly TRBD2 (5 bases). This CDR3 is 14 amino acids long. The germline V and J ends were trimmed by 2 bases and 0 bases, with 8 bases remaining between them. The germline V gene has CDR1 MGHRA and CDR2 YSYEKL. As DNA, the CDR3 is TGCGCCAGCAGCCAAACTAGACTCTCCTACGAGCAGTACTTC. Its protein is CASSQTRLSYEQYF.

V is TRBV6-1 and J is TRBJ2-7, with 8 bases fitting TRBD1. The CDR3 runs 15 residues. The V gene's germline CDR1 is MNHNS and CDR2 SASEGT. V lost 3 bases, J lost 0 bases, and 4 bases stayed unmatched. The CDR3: CASSDRDRTSYEQYF. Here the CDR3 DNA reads TGTGCCAGCAGTGACAGGGACAGGACCTCCTACGAGCAGTACTTC.

In DNA, the CDR3 is TGTGCCAGCAGTCGGGACACCCACACCTTC. This codes for CASSRDTHTF. The J gene is TRBJ1-2, the V gene TRBV12-3 or TRBV12-4, with D possibly TRBD1 on 6 matching bases. V was shortened by 5 bases and J by 12 bases, with 10 bases between the two germline ends. The CDR3 is 10 residues long.